This is a list of T cell receptor beta chains from one sample in a study of shared clonotypes between healthy human individuals. Profiled with immunoSEQ multiplex PCR; TCRdb holds only in-frame clones, not every one. Among 1.4 million to 1.5 million clones listed, over 95% were seen once. Sequencing was performed on naive CD4+ T cells sorted from blood. These receptors all come from a man younger than 40 in good health. Each CDR3 is given with its conserved first and last residue. The D gene is left open where the match is weak. Part of the rows lack a size; the others show once, few, many or a class for expanded clones.

NA NA TRBJ1-1 TRBV18 TGTGCCAGCTCACTTAAGCAGGGGACCACTGAAGCTTTCTTT CASSLKQGTTEAFF
NA TRBD2 TRBJ2-3 TRBV5-6 TGTGCCAGCAGCTTGCGGGAGGTGATTGTGACAGATACGCAGTATTTT CASSLREVIVTDTQYF
NA NA TRBJ1-5 TRBV2 TGTGCCAGCAGTCCGAGTGGGGGTAGCAATCAGCCCCAGCATTTT CASSPSGGSNQPQHF
NA NA TRBJ2-4 TRBV7-9 TGTGCCAGCAGCTTAGCGGGGTCGGGACAAAACATTCAGTACTTC CASSLAGSGQNIQYF
NA NA TRBJ2-2 TRBV5-1 TGCGCCAGCCACTTCCTCACCGGGGAGCTGTTTTTT CASHFLTGELFF
NA NA TRBJ2-3 TRBV18 TGTGCCAGCTCACCCCCCGTGACTAGGGCCACAGATACGCAGTATTTT CASSPPVTRATDTQYF
once NA TRBJ2-7 TRBV10-3 TGTGCCATCAGTATACAGGGCCCCGGGGAGCAGTACTTC CAISIQGPGEQYF
once TRBD1 TRBJ2-3 TRBV7-6 TGTGCCAGCAGCATTGGGACAGGGGGGGATACAGATACGCAGTATTTT CASSIGTGGDTDTQYF
NA NA TRBJ2-7 TRBV29-1 TGCAGCGTTCGCGGGGTCGTTCTCAACGAGCAGTACTTC CSVRGVVLNEQYF
NA TRBD2 TRBJ2-7 TRBV18 TGTGCCAGCTCACCCGAGGGACTAGCGGGTAACGAGCAGTACTTC CASSPEGLAGNEQYF
NA NA TRBJ1-1 TRBV7-3 TGCGCCAGCAGCCACCCCGAGAGGGGCTTACGCGGAGCTTTCTTT CASSHPERGLRGAFF
NA NA TRBJ1-4 TRBV10-3 TGTGCCATCAGTGCTACAGTGGCGGTCGATGAAAAACTGTTTTTT CAISATVAVDEKLFF
NA NA TRBJ2-1 TRBV7-3 TGTGCCAGCAGCTTTTGGGGGGTGGATGAGCAGTTCTTC CASSFWGVDEQFF
NA NA TRBJ2-3 TRBV2 TGTGCCACCCCGGCCCCAGATACGCAGTATTTT CATPAPDTQYF
NA TRBD1 TRBJ2-7 TRBV15 TGTGCCACCAGCAGGACAGGGATAGGCGAGCAGTACTTC CATSRTGIGEQYF
NA NA TRBJ2-7 TRBV7-6 TGTGCCAGCAGCACACAGGGCCAGGGAGCCTACGAGCAGTACTTC CASSTQGQGAYEQYF